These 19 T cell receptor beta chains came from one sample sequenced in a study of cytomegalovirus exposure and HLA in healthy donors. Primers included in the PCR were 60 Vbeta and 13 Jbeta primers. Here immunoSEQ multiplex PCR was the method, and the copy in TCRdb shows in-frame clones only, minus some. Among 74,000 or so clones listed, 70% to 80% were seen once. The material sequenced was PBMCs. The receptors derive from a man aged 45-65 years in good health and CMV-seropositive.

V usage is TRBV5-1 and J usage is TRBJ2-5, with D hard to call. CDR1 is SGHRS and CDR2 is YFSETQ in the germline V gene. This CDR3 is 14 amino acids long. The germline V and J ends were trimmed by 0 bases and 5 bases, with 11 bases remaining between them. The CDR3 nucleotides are TGCGCCAGCAGCTTGGACGTCGCTGAGGAGACCCAGTACTTC. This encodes CASSLDVAEETQYF.

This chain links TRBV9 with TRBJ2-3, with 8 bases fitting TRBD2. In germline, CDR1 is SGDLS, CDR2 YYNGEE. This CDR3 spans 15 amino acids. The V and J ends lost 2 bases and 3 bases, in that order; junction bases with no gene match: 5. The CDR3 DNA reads TGTGCCAGCAGCGTGGGTGGCGGGGGGACAGATACGCAGTATTTT. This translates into CASSVGGGGTDTQYF. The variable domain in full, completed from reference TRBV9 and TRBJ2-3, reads DSGVTQTPKHLITATGQRVTLRCSPRSGDLSVYWYQQSLDQGLQFLIQYYNGEERAKGNILERFSAQQFPDLHSELNLSSLELGDSALYFCASSVGGGGTDTQYFGPGTRLTVL.

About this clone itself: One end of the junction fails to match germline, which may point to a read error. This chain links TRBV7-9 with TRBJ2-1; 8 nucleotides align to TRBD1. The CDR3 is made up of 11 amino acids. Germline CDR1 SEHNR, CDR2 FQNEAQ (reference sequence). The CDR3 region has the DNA TGTGCCAGCAGAAAAGACAGGGGATCGGTCTTC. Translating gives CASRKDRGSVF.

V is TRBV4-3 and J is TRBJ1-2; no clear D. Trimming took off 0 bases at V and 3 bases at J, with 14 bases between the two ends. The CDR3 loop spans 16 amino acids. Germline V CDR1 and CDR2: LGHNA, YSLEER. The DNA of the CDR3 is TGCGCCAGCAGCCAAGAGTACCTGAGGGAAGACTATGGCTACACCTTC. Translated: CASSQEYLREDYGYTF.

This chain's CDR3 is CASSLGQGASGELFF. For the CDR3, the DNA is TGTGCCAGCAGCTTAGGCCAGGGGGCGAGCGGGGAGCTGTTTTTT. The chain employs TRBV7-9 and TRBJ2-2; 8 bases fit TRBD1. Germline CDR1 and CDR2: SEHNR and FQNEAQ (reference sequence). J was trimmed by 7 bases and V by 1 base; bases with no gene match: 5. The CDR3 is 15 residues long. Based on the CDR3 plus reference TRBV7-9 and TRBJ2-2, the full variable domain is DTGVSQNPRHKITKRGQNVTFRCDPISEHNRLYWYRQTLGQGPEFLTYFQNEAQLEKSRLLSDRFSAERPKGSFSTLEIQRTEQGDSAMYLCASSLGQGASGELFFGEGSRLTVL.

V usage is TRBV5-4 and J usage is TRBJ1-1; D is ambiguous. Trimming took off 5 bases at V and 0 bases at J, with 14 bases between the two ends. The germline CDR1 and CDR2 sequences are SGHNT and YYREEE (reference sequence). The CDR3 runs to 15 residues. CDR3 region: CASSQSGAMNTEAFF. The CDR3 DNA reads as TGTGCCAGCAGTCAATCGGGAGCAATGAACACTGAAGCTTTCTTT.

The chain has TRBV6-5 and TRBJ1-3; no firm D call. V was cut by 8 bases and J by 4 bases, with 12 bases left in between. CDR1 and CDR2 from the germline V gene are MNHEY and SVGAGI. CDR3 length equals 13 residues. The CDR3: CASQSLRGNTIYF. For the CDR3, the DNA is TGTGCCAGCCAATCCTTGCGCGGAAACACCATATATTTT.

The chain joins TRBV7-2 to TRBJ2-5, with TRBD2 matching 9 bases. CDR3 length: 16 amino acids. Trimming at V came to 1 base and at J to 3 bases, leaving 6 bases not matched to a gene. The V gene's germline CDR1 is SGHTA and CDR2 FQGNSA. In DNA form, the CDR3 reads TGTGCCAGCAGCTTAGTGGCTAGCGGGGTTAAAGAGACCCAGTACTTC. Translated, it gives CASSLVASGVKETQYF.

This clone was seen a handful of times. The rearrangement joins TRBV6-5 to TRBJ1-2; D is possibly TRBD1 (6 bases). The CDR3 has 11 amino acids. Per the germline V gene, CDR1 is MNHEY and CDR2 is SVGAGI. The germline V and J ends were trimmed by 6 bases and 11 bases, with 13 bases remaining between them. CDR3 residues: CASRGHDLYTF. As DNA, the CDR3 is TGTGCCAGCAGGGGACACGATCTATACACCTTC.

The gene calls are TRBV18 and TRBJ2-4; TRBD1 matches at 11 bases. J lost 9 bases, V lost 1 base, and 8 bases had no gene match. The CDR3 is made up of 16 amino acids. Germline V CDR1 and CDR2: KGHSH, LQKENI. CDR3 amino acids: CASSPLGQGAPVIQYF. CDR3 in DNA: TGTGCCAGCTCACCACTCGGACAGGGGGCGCCGGTCATTCAGTACTTC.

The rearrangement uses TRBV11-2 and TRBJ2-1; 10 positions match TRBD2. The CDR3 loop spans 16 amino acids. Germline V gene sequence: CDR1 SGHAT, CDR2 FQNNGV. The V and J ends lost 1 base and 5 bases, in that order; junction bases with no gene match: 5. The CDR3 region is CASSLGSGRAHNEQFF. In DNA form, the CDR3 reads TGTGCCAGCAGCTTAGGGAGCGGGAGGGCCCACAATGAGCAGTTCTTC. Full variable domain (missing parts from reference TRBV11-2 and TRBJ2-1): EAGVAQSPRYKIIEKRQSVAFWCNPISGHATLYWYQQILGQGPKLLIQFQNNGVVDDSQLPKDRFSAERLKGVDSTLKIQPAKLEDSAVYLCASSLGSGRAHNEQFFGPGTRLTVL.

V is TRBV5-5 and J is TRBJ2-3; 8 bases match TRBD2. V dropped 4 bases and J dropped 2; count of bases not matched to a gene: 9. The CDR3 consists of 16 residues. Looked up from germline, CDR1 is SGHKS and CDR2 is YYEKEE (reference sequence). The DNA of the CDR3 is TGTGCCAGCAGCCCCGGGGTAGCGGGACTCACAGATACGCAGTATTTT. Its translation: CASSPGVAGLTDTQYF. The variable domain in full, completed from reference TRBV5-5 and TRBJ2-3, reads DAGVTQSPTHLIKTRGQQVTLRCSPISGHKSVSWYQQVLGQGPQFIFQYYEKEERGRGNFPDRFSARQFPNYSSELNVNALLLGDSALYLCASSPGVAGLTDTQYFGPGTRLTVL.

The DNA for the CDR3 is TGTGCCAGCAGCTTACAGGGGTTCGAGCAGTACTTC. Its protein product is CASSLQGFEQYF. This rearrangement joins TRBV7-2 to TRBJ2-7, with D possibly matching TRBD1 (6 bases). Trimming took 2 bases from V and 6 from J, leaving 8 bases between them. This CDR3 region has 12 residues. Germline V lookup: CDR1 SGHTA, CDR2 FQGNSA.

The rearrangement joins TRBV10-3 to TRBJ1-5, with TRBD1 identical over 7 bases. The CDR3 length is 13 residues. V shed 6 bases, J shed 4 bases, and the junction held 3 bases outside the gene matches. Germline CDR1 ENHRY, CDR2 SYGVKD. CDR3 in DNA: TGTGCCATCAGCGGGACAGCGAATCAGCCCCAGCATTTT. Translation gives CAISGTANQPQHF.

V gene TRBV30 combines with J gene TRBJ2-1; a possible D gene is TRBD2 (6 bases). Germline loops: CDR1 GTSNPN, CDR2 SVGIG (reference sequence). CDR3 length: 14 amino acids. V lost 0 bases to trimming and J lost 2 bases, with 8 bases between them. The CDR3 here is CAWSVSGTYNEQFF. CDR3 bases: TGTGCCTGGAGTGTTAGCGGAACCTACAATGAGCAGTTCTTC.

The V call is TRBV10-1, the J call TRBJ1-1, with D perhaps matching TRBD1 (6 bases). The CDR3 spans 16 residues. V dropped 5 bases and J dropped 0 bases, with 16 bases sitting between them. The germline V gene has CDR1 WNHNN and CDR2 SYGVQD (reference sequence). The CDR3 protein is CASSWTEPELNTEAFF. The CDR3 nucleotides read TGCGCCAGCAGTTGGACAGAGCCAGAGCTGAACACTGAAGCTTTCTTT.

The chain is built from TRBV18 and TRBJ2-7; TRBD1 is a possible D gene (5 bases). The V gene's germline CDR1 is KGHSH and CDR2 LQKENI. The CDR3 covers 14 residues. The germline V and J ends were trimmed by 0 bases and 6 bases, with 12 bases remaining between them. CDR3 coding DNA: TGTGCCAGCTCACCACCGTACCGACAGTTCGAGCAGTACTTC. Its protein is CASSPPYRQFEQYF.

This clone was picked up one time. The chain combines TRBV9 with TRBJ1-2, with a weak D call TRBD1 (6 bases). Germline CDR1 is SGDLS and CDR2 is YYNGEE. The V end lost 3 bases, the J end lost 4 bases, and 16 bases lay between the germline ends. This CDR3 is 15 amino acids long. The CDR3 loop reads CASSGTLGTLYGYTF. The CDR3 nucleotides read TGTGCCAGCAGCGGCACCCTCGGGACACTCTATGGCTACACCTTC.

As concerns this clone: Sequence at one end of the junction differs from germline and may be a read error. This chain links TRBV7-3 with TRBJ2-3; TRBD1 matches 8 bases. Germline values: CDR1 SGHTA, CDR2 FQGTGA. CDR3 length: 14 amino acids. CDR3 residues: CSSSYGQGQDTQYF. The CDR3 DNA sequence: TGTTCCAGCAGCTATGGACAGGGACAGGATACGCAGTATTTT.